Included here is one T cell receptor beta chain sequence, with context. Its specific antigen is unknown. No base-level quality is on record; no much larger clone is a single base apart. CDR1 and CDR2 (MRHNA, SNTAGT) derive from the germline V gene. From the cysteine up to the phenylalanine, the CDR3 has a length of 15 residues. Only the CDR3 part of the read is kept: 45 bases, read in frame from the first base. V loses 11 bases, J loses 4 bases, and the germline ends lie 24 bases apart. The sample comes from a study of post-analysis software for immune sequencing data (dated by TCRdb to between 2014 and 2017). Study-level background: Relapsing-remitting, secondary progressive and progressive-relapsing multiple sclerosis were recorded as disease courses, and subtype annotation was lacking for some patients. A subset of samples was prepared in parallel using single-end sample barcoding, then pooled and co-amplified after Illumina adapter ligation. Patient repertoires were compared against roughly 12 previously published healthy control repertoires from donors aged roughly 6 to 25 years.

TCR beta repertoires were profiled from peripheral blood of more than ten young patients with multiple sclerosis to demonstrate the VDJtools post-analysis software. The multiple sclerosis patients were children and adolescents ranging in age from roughly 6 to 16 years. Broader findings and caveats from the paper: Significantly higher frequencies in patients than in controls were found for roughly 5 TRBV segments, including TRBV5-6, TRBV5-1 and TRBV20-1. Significantly lower normalized Chao1 diversity was found in multiple sclerosis patients than in controls, suggesting substantial peripheral T-cell clonal expansion. When samples were clustered directly using the F measure, samples prepared in the same batch co-clustered strongly, which prompted a batch-effect correction. The multiple sclerosis patient group was slightly younger than the control group.

Preparation of the library involved PCR. The instrument was an Illumina HiSeq 2500. Unique molecular identifiers were incorporated into TCR beta cDNA libraries to reduce PCR and sequencing biases. Every 1 to 10 million input T cells yielded 500,000 or so cDNA molecules, meaning each molecule approximated one T cell. The patient libraries were prepared and sequenced using the same protocol as the earlier healthy control dataset. Within a given batch, samples were prepared together, multiplexed and sequenced on the same HiSeq lane. On the authors' methods: MIGEC was used to process the raw barcoded reads, and molecular identifier groups with only a single read were discarded before consensus assembly and CDR3 extraction. Clonotype tables were post-analysed with VDJtools, normalizing diversity by down-sampling all datasets to the smallest sample size. In repertoire overlap clustering, CDR3 amino acid sequences, but not nucleotide sequences, were matched to correct batch-related cross-sample contamination. TCRdb took the public reads, trimmed them with fastp at Q25, ran MiXCR for clone calling and kept in-frame beta chains. Here each entry gathers all rows of one CDR3 protein and keeps the most common genes and DNA. The V and J calls follow TCRdb's processing rather than the paper's. This sample is represented by 600,000 to 750,000 distinct CDR3 sequences; approximately 59% of them were singletons. 11% of the sample lies in the top ten.

This clonotype was obtained from a girl aged 2 to 10 with multiple sclerosis. Sequenced: blood. Recombination connected TRBV6-4 to TRBJ2-7; TRBD2 could be the D gene, as 6 bases match. CDR3 loop: CARNPVAGSGYEQYF. The DNA sequence is TGTGCCCGAAACCCGGTAGCCGGGAGTGGGTACGAGCAGTACTTC.